A single sample gave rise to the 5 T cell receptor beta chains below, sequenced in a study of blood T cell repertoires in COVID-19. Measured with immunoSEQ multiplex PCR; TCRdb has only the in-frame clones, and not every one. The sample lists approximately 290,000 clones, 90% occurring once. Sequenced material: PBMCs or T cells enriched from blood (not recorded which). All receptors derive from a young woman with acute COVID-19.

V is TRBV28 and J is TRBJ2-1; 7 bases are shared with TRBD1. Germline V gene lookup returns CDR1 MDHEN and CDR2 SYDVKM. Trimming cost V 3 bases and J 0 bases; bases outside gene matches: 8. This CDR3 contains 17 residues. Written as DNA, the CDR3 is TGTGCCAGCAGTTTTCAAAAGACAGGGTCCTCCTACAATGAGCAGTTCTTC. This encodes CASSFQKTGSSYNEQFF.

The chain is built from TRBV28 and TRBJ1-5; TRBD1 matches 8 bases. CDR1 and CDR2 (germline): MDHEN, SYDVKM. V shed 2 bases and J 6 bases; nucleotides not matched to a gene: 12. The CDR3 spans 17 residues. CDR3 coding DNA: TGTGCCAGCAGTTTAGTATCAGGGGGCGAATGGGGTCAGCCCCAGCATTTT. It codes for CASSLVSGGEWGQPQHF.

The genes are TRBV4-2 and TRBJ2-6, with D uncertain. The CDR3 loop spans 13 amino acids. The germline V gene encodes CDR1 LGHNA and CDR2 YNFKEQ. Trimming removed 8 bases from V and 1 base from J, with 6 bases in between. The CDR3 spells CASGQSGANVLTF. CDR3 coding DNA: TGTGCCAGCGGTCAGTCTGGGGCCAACGTCCTGACTTTC.

V is TRBV7-9 and J is TRBJ2-3; TRBD2 is a possible D gene (5 bases). Germline CDR1 and CDR2: SEHNR and FQNEAQ (reference sequence). The CDR3 covers 16 residues. The V and J ends lost 0 bases and 1 base respectively, with 11 bases between them. The DNA for the CDR3 is TGTGCCAGCAGCTTAGCGACGGGAAGGGGCACAGATACGCAGTATTTT. Its translation is CASSLATGRGTDTQYF.

The sample holds one count of this clone. The V gene is TRBV9, the J gene TRBJ1-1, with D perhaps TRBD1 (6 bases). The germline V gene has CDR1 SGDLS and CDR2 YYNGEE. V was pared by 2 bases and J by 0 bases, with 17 bases between. CDR3 size: 17 residues. The DNA of the CDR3 is TGTGCCAGCAGCGTGAGCCGGGACACGAGCCTGAACACTGAAGCTTTCTTT. Translating it yields CASSVSRDTSLNTEAFF.